This entry concerns a single T cell receptor (beta chain). What it recognizes is unknown. This CDR3 has 13 residues. Germline V CDR1 and CDR2: SNHLY, FYNNEI. V shed 2 bases and J shed 9 bases, with 11 bases lying between them. Sequenced by immunoSEQ multiplex PCR; TCRdb stores in-frame clones only, minus some. The sample has over 2 million clones, 85% to 95% seen once. This specimen belongs to a study of shared clonotypes between healthy human individuals. Within Nashville, Tennessee resided all donors, each a Caucasian adult. The study, taken as a whole, reports: Only blood was sampled, and tissue TCR repertoires likely differ from blood ones. Donor clonotype sharing was expected to depend on sequencing depth.

Source material: naive CD4+ T cells from PBMCs. Described subset: CD45RA+ positively selected. The clonotype was recovered from a man aged 18 to 35 in good health. Some clones in this sample may be carry-over from other donors' samples. This sequence joins TRBV2 and TRBJ1-5, with D maybe TRBD1 (6 bases). CDR3 loop: CASSETVTGPQHF. The CDR3 DNA sequence: TGTGCCAGCAGTGAAACTGTGACAGGGCCCCAGCATTTT.